The T cell receptor (beta chain) described here comes from a study of T cell responses to AZD1222 COVID-19 vaccine. Note on this clone: The antigen remains undetermined.

The method was immunoSEQ multiplex PCR; TCRdb's version includes in-frame clones alone and lacks a portion of them. The sample consists of 70,000 to 95,000 clones, more than 70% of them appearing once. The V and J ends lost 1 base and 4 bases, in that order; junction bases with no gene match: 10. Per germline, CDR1 LGHDT and CDR2 YNNKEL (reference sequence). This CDR3 region has 17 residues. Study observations and caveats: AZD1222 recipients seropositive at baseline numbered only 6 or 7. Repertoire collection took place solely once the T cell response had peaked.

The rearrangement links TRBV3-1 (or the pseudogene TRBV3-2) to TRBJ2-3; 8 nucleotides align to TRBD2. Specimen: peripheral blood, collected on day 0 of AZD1222 vaccination. This receptor was obtained from an adult in good health. CDR3 loop: CASSQVLSGGRSDTQYF. The DNA for the CDR3 is TGTGCCAGCAGCCAAGTGCTTAGCGGCGGGAGGTCAGATACGCAGTATTTT.